The source of this TCR beta chain is a study of cytomegalovirus exposure and HLA in healthy donors. Study observations and caveats: Per published reports, the classifier diagnosed cytomegalovirus status with high specificity and sensitivity.

The primer mix had 60 Vbeta and 13 Jbeta primers. Authors' data handling: A later analysis tallied approximately 80 million unique TCR beta chains, 9.5 million to 14 million of them shared. Repertoires were generated with immunoSEQ multiplex PCR, while TCRdb's copy carries only in-frame clones and drops some. V and J calls and clone size are copied from that table; D and trimming were computed from the DNA. The sample has 150,000 to 200,000 clones, about 80% seen once. Notes on this clone: No antigen is known for it.

The CDR3 extends over 14 amino acids. The germline gives CDR1 LNHDA, CDR2 SQIVND (reference sequence). V was pared by 4 bases and J by 7 bases, with 10 bases of the junction left unmatched. V usage is TRBV19 and J usage is TRBJ2-7; TRBD1 agrees at 7 bases. Sequencing was carried out using PBMCs. This TCR derives from a man between 18 and 35 years old in good health and CMV-seropositive. In nucleotides, the CDR3 is TGTGCCAGTAGTACGACAACAGGGGTGGGAGAGCAGTACTTC. Translating gives CASSTTTGVGEQYF.